The following is a T cell receptor (beta chain) sequence with its context. The antigen remains unidentified. This specimen belongs to a study of T cells in localized non-small cell lung cancer. Study results and caveats: Uninvolved adjacent lung had higher T cell clonality than tumor and all other tissues. Those with higher blood T cell density had longer overall survival. Within adjacent lung there appeared a median roughly 60 of the top 100 tumor clones. Sequencing covered just one tumor region, so heterogeneity cannot be ruled out.

Here immunoSEQ multiplex PCR was the method, and the copy in TCRdb shows in-frame clones only, minus some. The profile shows nearly 25,000 clones, approximately 86% of them singletons. This sample comprised peripheral blood, obtained before any cancer treatment. The sequence came from a male donor at least 60 years old with stage II squamous cell lung carcinoma.

Here the CDR3 reads CAWSVVPNTGELFF. In DNA, the CDR3 is TGTGCCTGGAGTGTAGTCCCTAACACCGGGGAGCTGTTTTTT. The V and J genes are TRBV30 and TRBJ2-2; D not certain. The CDR3 runs 14 residues. Per the germline V gene, CDR1 is GTSNPN and CDR2 is SVGIG (reference sequence). V was clipped by 0 bases and J by 2 bases, with 7 bases between them.